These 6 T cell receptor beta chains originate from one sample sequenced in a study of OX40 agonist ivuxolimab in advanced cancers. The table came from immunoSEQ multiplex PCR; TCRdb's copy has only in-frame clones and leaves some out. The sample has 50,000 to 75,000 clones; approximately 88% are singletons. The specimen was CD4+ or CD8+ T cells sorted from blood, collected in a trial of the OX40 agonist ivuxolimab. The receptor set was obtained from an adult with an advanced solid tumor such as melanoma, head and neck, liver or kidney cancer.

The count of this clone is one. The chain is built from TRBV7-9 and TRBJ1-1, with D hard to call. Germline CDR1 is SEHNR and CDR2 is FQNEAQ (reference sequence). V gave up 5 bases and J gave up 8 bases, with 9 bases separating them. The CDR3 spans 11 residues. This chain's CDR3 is CASSRTEEAFF. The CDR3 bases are TGTGCCAGCAGCAGGACGGAAGAAGCTTTCTTT.

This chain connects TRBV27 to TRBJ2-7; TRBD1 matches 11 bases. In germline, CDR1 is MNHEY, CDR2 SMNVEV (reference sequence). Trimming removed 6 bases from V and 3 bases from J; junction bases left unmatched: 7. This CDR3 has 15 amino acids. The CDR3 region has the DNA TGTGCCAGCAGAAAGCCCGGGACAGGGGGCTACGAGCAGTACTTC. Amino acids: CASRKPGTGGYEQYF.

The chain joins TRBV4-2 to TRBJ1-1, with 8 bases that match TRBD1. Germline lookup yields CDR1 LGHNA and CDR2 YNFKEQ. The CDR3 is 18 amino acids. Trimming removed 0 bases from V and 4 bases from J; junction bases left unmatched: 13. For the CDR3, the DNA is TGTGCCAGCAGCCAAGATTCGGAAGCAGGGGGCGGAGGCACTGAAGCTTTCTTT. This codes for CASSQDSEAGGGGTEAFF.

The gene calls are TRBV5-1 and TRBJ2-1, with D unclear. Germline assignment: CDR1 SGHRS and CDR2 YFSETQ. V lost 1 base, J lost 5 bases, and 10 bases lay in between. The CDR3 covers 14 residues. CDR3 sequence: CASSLNSGNNEQFF. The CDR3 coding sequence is TGCGCCAGCAGCTTGAATTCCGGTAACAATGAGCAGTTCTTC. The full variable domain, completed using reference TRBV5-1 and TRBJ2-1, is KAGVTQTPRYLIKTRGQQVTLSCSPISGHRSVSWYQQTPGQGLQFLFEYFSETQRNKGNFPGRFSGRQFSNSRSEMNVSTLELGDSALYLCASSLNSGNNEQFFGPGTRLTVL.

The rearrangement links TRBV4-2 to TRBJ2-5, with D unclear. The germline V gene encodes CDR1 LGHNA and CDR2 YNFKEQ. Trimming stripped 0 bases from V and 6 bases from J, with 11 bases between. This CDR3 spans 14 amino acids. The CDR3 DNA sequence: TGTGCCAGCAGCCAAGATAACCATGTAAAGACCCAGTACTTC. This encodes CASSQDNHVKTQYF.

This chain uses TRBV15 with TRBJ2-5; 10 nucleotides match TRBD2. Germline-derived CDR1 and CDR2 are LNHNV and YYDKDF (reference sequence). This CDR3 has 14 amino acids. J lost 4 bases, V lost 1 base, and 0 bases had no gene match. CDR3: CATSRGLAGETQYF. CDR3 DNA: TGTGCCACCAGCAGAGGACTAGCGGGAGAGACCCAGTACTTC. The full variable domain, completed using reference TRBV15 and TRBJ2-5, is DAMVIQNPRYQVTQFGKPVTLSCSQTLNHNVMYWYQQKSSQAPKLLFHYYDKDFNNEADTPDNFQSRRPNTSFCFLDIRSPGLGDTAMYLCATSRGLAGETQYFGPGTRLLVL.